This entry lists 30 T cell receptor beta chains sequenced from one sample in a study of T-cell reconstitution after alpha-beta-depleted transplantation in children. This sample's TCRbeta library carried unique molecular identifier barcodes. TCRdb reprocessed the PCR reads via MiXCR and lists one record per CDR3 protein. The table lists about 580,000 distinct CDR3 sequences, roughly a quarter of them singletons. The source material was PBMCs, sampled before TCRalphabeta/CD19-depleted stem cell transplant. The receptors were gathered from a boy younger than two with Wiskott-Aldrich syndrome, due to receive a stem cell transplant.

V and J are TRBV19 and TRBJ2-7, with D uncertain. The CDR3 totals 12 residues. The ends were cut back, 2 bases at V and 3 bases at J, with 5 bases in the middle. Germline CDR1 LNHDA, CDR2 SQIVND (reference sequence). The CDR3 DNA is TGTGCCAGTAGTATACTCGGCTACGAGCAGTACTTC. This translates into CASSILGYEQYF.

The chain couples TRBV7-9 to TRBJ1-2; 10 nucleotides match TRBD1. Germline V lookup: CDR1 SEHNR, CDR2 FQNEAQ (reference sequence). This CDR3 contains 15 residues. V trimming: 5 bases; J trimming: 6 bases; junction bases outside the gene matches: 9. The CDR3 spells CASSVSGTGANGYTF. The CDR3 nucleotides read TGTGCCAGCAGCGTATCGGGGACAGGGGCTAATGGCTACACCTTC.

The CDR3 region has the DNA TGCGCCAGCGCCGGGACACAGGGGGGAGAGACCCAGTACTTC. Translated: CASAGTQGGETQYF. This chain connects TRBV5-1 to TRBJ2-5; 8 nucleotides align to TRBD1. The CDR3 contains 14 residues. V lost 7 bases and J lost 4; bases outside the gene matches: 9. The germline V gene encodes CDR1 SGHRS and CDR2 YFSETQ.

The V and J genes are TRBV5-1 and TRBJ2-1; no firm D call. The CDR3 consists of 13 residues. The germline CDR1 and CDR2 sequences are SGHRS and YFSETQ. Trimming stripped 0 bases from V and 8 bases from J, with 9 bases between. CDR3 protein: CASSLEALHEQFF. The CDR3 coding sequence is TGCGCCAGCAGCTTGGAGGCCCTACATGAGCAGTTCTTC.

The rearrangement joins TRBV5-1 to TRBJ1-1; the D gene is possibly TRBD1 (6 bases). V lost 7 bases and J lost 0, with 28 bases in between. The CDR3 is made up of 19 amino acids. Germline V gives CDR1 SGHRS, CDR2 YFSETQ. The CDR3 nucleotides are TGCGCCAGCCCGAGCGCTTACCGGGACAACACAACGATGAACACTGAAGCTTTCTTT. It translates to CASPSAYRDNTTMNTEAFF.

A few counts support this clonotype. The gene calls are TRBV20-1 and TRBJ1-1; D gene uncertain. Germline CDR1 and CDR2: DFQATT and SNEGSKA (reference sequence). With 2 bases removed from V and 5 bases from J, the gap between germline ends came to 9 bases. The CDR3 contains 12 residues. Here the CDR3 DNA reads TGCAGTGCTAGATATAGTGTGACTGAAGCTTTCTTT. Its protein product is CSARYSVTEAFF.

As concerns this clonotype: Its ends do not fully match the called genes, so a read error is possible. The chain uses TRBV20-1 and TRBJ1-2, with D possibly matching TRBD1 (5 bases). CDR3 length equals 17 residues. In germline, CDR1 is DFQATT, CDR2 SNEGSKA (reference sequence). In DNA form, the CDR3 reads TGCAGCGCTAGAGATCCGTTCCTGACAGTGAACAACTATGGCTACACCTTC. This codes for CSARDPFLTVNNYGYTF.

This clonotype was observed a handful of times. The chain carries TRBV20-1 and TRBJ2-1; 11 positions match TRBD2. This CDR3 region has 16 residues. In germline, CDR1 is DFQATT, CDR2 SNEGSKA (reference sequence). Germline trimming cut 3 bases from V and 4 bases from J; bases unmatched to any gene: 8. CDR3 sequence (DNA): TGCAGTGCTAGTGGCGGGACTAGCGGAGAATACAATGAGCAGTTCTTC. It specifies CSASGGTSGEYNEQFF.

This clonotype came up a few times. The rearrangement links TRBV7-9 to TRBJ2-3; D possibly uses TRBD1 or TRBD2 (5 bases each). The CDR3 is made up of 14 amino acids. V gave up 5 bases and J gave up 6 bases, with 15 bases separating them. CDR1 is SEHNR and CDR2 is FQNEAQ in the germline V gene (reference sequence). In nucleotides, the CDR3 is TGTGCCAGCAGCCCGGGACCGGGATTTGATACGCAGTATTTT. It codes for CASSPGPGFDTQYF. The full variable domain, completed using reference TRBV7-9 and TRBJ2-3, is DTGVSQNPRHKITKRGQNVTFRCDPISEHNRLYWYRQTLGQGPEFLTYFQNEAQLEKSRLLSDRFSAERPKGSFSTLEIQRTEQGDSAMYLCASSPGPGFDTQYFGPGTRLTVL.

V and J are TRBV30 and TRBJ2-3, with a tentative D call TRBD2 (5 bases). CDR1 and CDR2 (germline): GTSNPN, SVGIG (reference sequence). CDR3 length equals 13 residues. Trimming stripped 7 bases from V and 1 base from J, with 12 bases between. The CDR3 spells CAYLAPGTDTQYF. In nucleotides, the CDR3 is TGTGCCTATTTAGCGCCGGGCACAGATACGCAGTATTTT.

The chain is built from TRBV7-3 and TRBJ2-2, with 7 bases identical to TRBD1. CDR3 length equals 15 residues. Trimming cost V 2 bases and J 5 bases; bases outside gene matches: 5. Germline assignment: CDR1 SGHTA and CDR2 FQGTGA. The CDR3 region is CASSLSSQGTGELFF. CDR3 nucleotide sequence: TGTGCCAGCAGCTTATCCTCACAGGGGACCGGGGAGCTGTTTTTT.

The sample holds a few counts of this clonotype. The CDR3 bases are TGTGCCTGGAGTTCGAAGGGGGGCCTAGCCAAAAACATTCAGTACTTC. This codes for CAWSSKGGLAKNIQYF. The chain recombines TRBV30 with TRBJ2-4; D could derive from TRBD1 or TRBD2 (6 bases each). CDR3 size: 16 residues. Germline-derived CDR1 and CDR2 are GTSNPN and SVGIG (reference sequence). V was pared by 2 bases and J by 0 bases, with 14 bases between.

This clonotype has more than one count but fewer than ten. The chain couples TRBV24-1 to TRBJ2-4, with unresolved D. The germline V gene has CDR1 KGHDR and CDR2 SFDVKD. The CDR3 length is 15 residues. V lost 4 bases and J 0 bases, leaving 9 bases between the germline ends. The CDR3 reads CATSEAETAKNIQYF. The CDR3 nucleotides are TGTGCCACCAGTGAGGCAGAAACAGCCAAAAACATTCAGTACTTC.

The chain carries TRBV3-1 and TRBJ1-6; D not certain. Germline CDR1 is LGHDT and CDR2 is YNNKEL (reference sequence). Trimming shortened V by 4 bases and J by 2 bases, and 9 bases separated the two germline ends. This CDR3 has 15 residues. CDR3 in amino acids: CASSRSGAYNSPLHF. In nucleotides, the CDR3 is TGTGCCAGCAGCCGCTCTGGCGCCTATAATTCACCCCTCCACTTT.

This clonotype was counted between two and nine times. The genes are TRBV6-1 and TRBJ1-3; no firm D call. Germline loops: CDR1 MNHNS, CDR2 SASEGT. The V end lost 3 bases, the J end lost 2 bases, and 11 bases lay between the germline ends. The CDR3 loop spans 15 amino acids. The CDR3 nucleotides are TGTGCCAGCAGTGACAGAGGATCCACTGGAAACACCATATATTTT. Translation: CASSDRGSTGNTIYF.

This chain joins TRBV5-1 and TRBJ1-2; the match to TRBD1 covers 7 bases. J was trimmed by 2 bases and V by 2 bases; bases with no gene match: 6. Germline CDR1 is SGHRS and CDR2 is YFSETQ. CDR3 length: 15 amino acids. CDR3 region: CASSFRDSSNYGYTF. The CDR3 nucleotides are TGCGCCAGCAGCTTCCGGGACAGCAGCAACTATGGCTACACCTTC.

V gene TRBV10-2 combines with J gene TRBJ2-5; D is possibly TRBD1 (6 bases). The CDR3 consists of 12 residues. Per germline, CDR1 WSHSY and CDR2 SAAADI. V lost 4 bases and J 3 bases, leaving 6 bases between the germline ends. The CDR3 spells CASSGQEETQYF. CDR3 bases: TGCGCCAGCAGTGGACAGGAAGAGACCCAGTACTTC.

The rearrangement joins TRBV2 to TRBJ1-5; 10 bases agree with TRBD1. CDR3 length: 15 residues. Germline V gene data show CDR1 as SNHLY and CDR2 as FYNNEI. V was pared by 3 bases and J by 7 bases, with 6 bases of the junction left unmatched. CDR3 sequence: CASSELGQGFQPQHF. In DNA form, the CDR3 reads TGTGCCAGCAGTGAGTTGGGACAGGGGTTCCAGCCCCAGCATTTT.

The chain couples TRBV6-1 to TRBJ2-3; the match to TRBD2 covers 7 bases. The CDR3 covers 13 residues. The ends lost 6 bases at V and 8 bases at J; junction bases unmatched: 8. In germline, CDR1 is MNHNS, CDR2 SASEGT. The CDR3 loop reads CASRKSGTLTQYF. As DNA, the CDR3 is TGTGCCAGCAGAAAAAGCGGGACGCTTACGCAGTATTTT.

This clonotype was observed a few times. This chain joins TRBV7-3 and TRBJ2-2, with D tentatively TRBD2 (6 bases). Deletions cut 5 bases from V and 5 bases from J, with 9 bases between. Germline assignment: CDR1 SGHTA and CDR2 FQGTGA. The CDR3 has 13 amino acids. The CDR3 here is CASSHGGTGELFF. The DNA for the CDR3 is TGTGCCAGCAGCCACGGGGGAACCGGGGAGCTGTTTTTT.

The V gene is TRBV5-1, the J gene TRBJ2-1; D may be TRBD2 (6 bases). V shed 2 bases and J shed 0 bases, with 15 bases lying between them. This CDR3 has 17 residues. Germline V CDR1 and CDR2: SGHRS, YFSETQ. This chain's CDR3 is CASSLDIGGSSYNEQFF. As DNA, the CDR3 is TGCGCCAGCAGCTTAGATATTGGGGGGAGCTCCTACAATGAGCAGTTCTTC.

The V gene is TRBV5-1, the J gene TRBJ2-7, with TRBD2 matching 8 bases. This CDR3 spans 14 amino acids. V gave up 4 bases and J gave up 2 bases; unmatched junction bases: 5. CDR1 and CDR2 from the germline V gene are SGHRS and YFSETQ. CDR3: CASSGSGGTYEQYF. The CDR3 nucleotides are TGCGCCAGCAGCGGAAGCGGGGGTACCTACGAGCAGTACTTC.

There are a few counts of this clonotype. The genes are TRBV5-1 and TRBJ2-5; 7 positions match TRBD2. The CDR3 runs to 14 residues. In germline, CDR1 is SGHRS, CDR2 YFSETQ. The junction had 6 bases not matched to a gene; V was cut back by 2 bases and J by 5 bases. The CDR3 sequence is CASSLGLVPETQYF. The CDR3 bases are TGCGCCAGCAGCTTAGGACTAGTCCCGGAGACCCAGTACTTC.

This clonotype was found many times. The chain is built from TRBV6-1 and TRBJ1-3, with 8 bases lining up with TRBD1. CDR3 length: 15 residues. From germline, CDR1 is MNHNS and CDR2 SASEGT. V lost 7 bases and J lost 0; bases outside the gene matches: 5. The CDR3, as DNA: TGTGCCAGCAAAGCAGGGGGCTACTCTGGAAACACCATATATTTT. Translating gives CASKAGGYSGNTIYF.

The chain carries TRBV6-1 and TRBJ1-5, with TRBD1 as a possible D gene (5 bases). Deletions cut 6 bases from V and 0 bases from J, with 15 bases between. This CDR3 spans 16 amino acids. The germline gives CDR1 MNHNS, CDR2 SASEGT. The chain's CDR3 is CASRSRQFNSNQPQHF. CDR3 nucleotides: TGTGCCAGCAGGTCGAGACAGTTTAATAGCAATCAGCCCCAGCATTTT.

This clonotype was found a few times. The rearrangement links TRBV6-5 to TRBJ1-6; TRBD1 might be the D (6 bases). V shed 2 bases and J shed 10 bases, with 9 bases lying between them. CDR3 length equals 13 residues. Germline V gene data show CDR1 as MNHEY and CDR2 as SVGAGI. The CDR3 DNA sequence: TGTGCCAGCAGTTACCAGGGGCGCTCACCCCTCCACTTT. Translating gives CASSYQGRSPLHF.

This rearrangement joins TRBV19 to TRBJ2-7; D is perhaps TRBD1 (5 bases). CDR1 LNHDA and CDR2 SQIVND come from the germline V gene (reference sequence). The CDR3 covers 14 residues. The germline V and J ends were trimmed by 6 bases and 6 bases, with 18 bases remaining between them. The CDR3 DNA reads TGTGCCAGTAGCAGGCAGGGTGGGGATTCCGAGCAGTACTTC. Protein: CASSRQGGDSEQYF. The variable domain in full, with the rest retrieved from reference TRBV19 and TRBJ2-7, is DGGITQSPKYLFRKEGQNVTLSCEQNLNHDAMYWYRQDPGQGLRLIYYSQIVNDFQKGDIAEGYSVSREKKESFPLTVTSAQKNPTAFYLCASSRQGGDSEQYFGPGTRLTVT.

V usage is TRBV20-1 and J usage is TRBJ2-5; D is undetermined. CDR1 is DFQATT and CDR2 is SNEGSKA in the germline V gene (reference sequence). V lost 4 bases, J lost 2 bases, and 5 bases lay in between. CDR3 size: 11 residues. The CDR3 protein is CSATRQETQYF. CDR3 DNA sequence: TGCAGTGCTACGCGGCAAGAGACCCAGTACTTC.

This rearrangement joins TRBV29-1 to TRBJ2-5; D gene ambiguous. In germline, CDR1 is SQVTM, CDR2 ANQGSEA. This CDR3 contains 15 residues. V dropped 5 bases and J dropped 5 bases, with 21 bases sitting between them. The CDR3 region is CSVTKTFTTGETQYF. The CDR3 DNA reads TGCAGCGTTACAAAAACCTTTACCACCGGGGAGACCCAGTACTTC.

The J gene is TRBJ2-2, the V gene TRBV7-8; 11 positions match TRBD2. Germline loops: CDR1 SGHVS, CDR2 FQNEAQ. The trim removed 3 bases at V and 6 bases at J, leaving 6 bases unmatched. The length of the CDR3 is 16 residues. DNA for the CDR3: TGTGCCAGCAGCTTGGGGACTAGCGGCGGGGCCGGGGAGCTGTTTTTT. Residues: CASSLGTSGGAGELFF.